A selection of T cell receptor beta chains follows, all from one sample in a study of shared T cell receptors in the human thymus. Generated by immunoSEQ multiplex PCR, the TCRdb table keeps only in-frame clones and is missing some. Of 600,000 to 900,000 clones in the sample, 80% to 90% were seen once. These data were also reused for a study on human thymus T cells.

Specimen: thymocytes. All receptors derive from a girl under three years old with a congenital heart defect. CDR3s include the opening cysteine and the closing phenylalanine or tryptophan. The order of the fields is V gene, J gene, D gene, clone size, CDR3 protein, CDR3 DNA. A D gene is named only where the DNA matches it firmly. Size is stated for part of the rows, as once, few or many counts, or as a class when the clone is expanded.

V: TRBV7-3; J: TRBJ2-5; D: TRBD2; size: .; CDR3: CASSLTFGLAGGKETQYF; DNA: TGTGCCAGCAGCTTAACGTTCGGACTAGCGGGGGGAAAAGAGACCCAGTACTTC
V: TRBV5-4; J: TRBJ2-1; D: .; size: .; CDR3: CASSGVSGADEQFF; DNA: TGTGCCAGCAGCGGTGTTAGTGGGGCCGATGAGCAGTTCTTC
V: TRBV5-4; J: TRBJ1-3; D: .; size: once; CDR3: CASSSLGMGGGFANTIYF; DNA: TGTGCCAGCAGCTCGCTGGGGATGGGCGGGGGCTTCGCGAACACCATATATTTT
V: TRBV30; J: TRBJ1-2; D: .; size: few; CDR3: CAWRHNFAPAYGYTF; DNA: TGTGCCTGGAGACACAATTTCGCCCCCGCCTATGGCTACACCTTC
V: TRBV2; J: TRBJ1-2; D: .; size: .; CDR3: CASSERGPNYGYTF; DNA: TGTGCCAGCAGTGAAAGAGGGCCGAACTATGGCTACACCTTC
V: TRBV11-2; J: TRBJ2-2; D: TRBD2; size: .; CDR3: CASSLTSGGGTGELFF; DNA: TGTGCCAGCAGCCTCACTAGCGGGGGGGGGACCGGGGAGCTGTTTTTT
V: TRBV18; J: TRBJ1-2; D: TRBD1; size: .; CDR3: CASSPPGQLYGYTF; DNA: TGTGCCAGCTCACCCCCGGGACAGCTCTATGGCTACACCTTC
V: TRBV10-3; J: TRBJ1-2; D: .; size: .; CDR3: CAIQGQSYGYTF; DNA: TGTGCCATCCAAGGACAAAGCTATGGCTACACCTTC
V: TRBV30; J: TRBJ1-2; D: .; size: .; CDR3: CVGQGGVCGYTF; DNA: TGTGTAGGACAAGGGGGAGTATGTGGCTACACCTTC
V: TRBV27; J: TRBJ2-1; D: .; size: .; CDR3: CASSRVNRVGEQFF; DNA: TGTGCCAGCAGTCGCGTTAACAGGGTTGGTGAGCAGTTCTTC
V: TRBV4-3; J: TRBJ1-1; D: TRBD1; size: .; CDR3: CASSRWTGSNTEAFF; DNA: TGCGCCAGCAGCCGCTGGACAGGGAGTAACACTGAAGCTTTCTTT
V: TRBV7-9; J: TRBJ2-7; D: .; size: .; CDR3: CASSLGDGFSYEQYF; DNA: TGTGCCAGCAGCCTCGGTGATGGTTTCTCCTACGAGCAGTACTTC
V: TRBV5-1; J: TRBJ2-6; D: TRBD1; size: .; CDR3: CASSPPGTGGANVLTF; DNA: TGCGCCAGCAGCCCACCCGGGACAGGAGGGGCCAACGTCCTGACTTTC
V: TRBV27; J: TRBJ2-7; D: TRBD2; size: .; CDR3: CASSPGTSGAYEQYF; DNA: TGTGCCAGCAGTCCCGGGACTAGCGGTGCCTACGAGCAGTACTTC
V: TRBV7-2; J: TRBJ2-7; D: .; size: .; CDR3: CASSRTVGLYEQYF; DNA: TGTGCCAGCAGCCGGACAGTCGGCCTTTACGAGCAGTACTTC
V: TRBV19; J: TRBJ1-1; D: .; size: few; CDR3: CATLTQGRNTEAFF; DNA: TGTGCCACCCTCACGCAGGGTAGGAACACTGAAGCTTTCTTT
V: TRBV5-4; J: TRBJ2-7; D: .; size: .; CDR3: CASSSGDARSYEQYF; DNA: TGTGCCAGCAGCTCCGGTGATGCTAGATCCTACGAGCAGTACTTC
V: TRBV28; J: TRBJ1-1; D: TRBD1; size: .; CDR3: CASSLWLQGIGTEAFF; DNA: TGTGCCAGCAGTTTGTGGCTACAGGGGATCGGCACTGAAGCTTTCTTT
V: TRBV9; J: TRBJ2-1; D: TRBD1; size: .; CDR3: CASSGERGQGNEQFF; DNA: TGTGCCAGCAGCGGGGAAAGGGGACAGGGAAATGAGCAGTTCTTC
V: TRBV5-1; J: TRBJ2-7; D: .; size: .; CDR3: CASSFSPVYEQYF; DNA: TGCGCCAGCAGCTTTTCACCGGTCTACGAGCAGTACTTC
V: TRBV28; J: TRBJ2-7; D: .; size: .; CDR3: CASTRGNHGYEQYF; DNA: TGTGCCAGCACGCGAGGGAATCATGGCTACGAGCAGTACTTC
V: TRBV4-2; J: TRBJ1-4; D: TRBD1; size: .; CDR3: CASSLTGGYNEKLFF; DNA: TGTGCCAGCAGCCTAACAGGGGGCTACAATGAAAAACTGTTTTTT
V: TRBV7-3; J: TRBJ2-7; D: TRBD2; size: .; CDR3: CASSLTASGGPYEQYF; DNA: TGTGCCAGCAGCTTAACCGCTAGCGGGGGCCCCTACGAGCAGTACTTC
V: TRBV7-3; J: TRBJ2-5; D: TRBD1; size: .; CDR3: CASSLNGPRSRGTKQETQYF; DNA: TGTGCCAGCAGCTTAAATGGGCCCCGTTCCAGGGGGACGAAACAAGAGACCCAGTACTTC
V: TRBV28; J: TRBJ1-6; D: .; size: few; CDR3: CASSTRQLCSPLHF; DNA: TGTGCCAGCAGTACTCGACAGTTGTGTTCACCCCTCCACTTT
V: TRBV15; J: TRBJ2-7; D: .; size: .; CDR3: CATSSRTRDEQYF; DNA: TGTGCCACCAGCAGCAGGACAAGGGACGAGCAGTACTTC
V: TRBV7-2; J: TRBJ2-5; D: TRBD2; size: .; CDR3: CASSLVGLAGGAGETQYF; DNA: TGTGCCAGCAGCTTAGTGGGACTAGCGGGGGGTGCTGGAGAGACCCAGTACTTC
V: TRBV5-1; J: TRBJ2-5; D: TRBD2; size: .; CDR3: CASSLGGLAGAQETQYF; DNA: TGCGCCAGCAGCTTAGGAGGACTAGCGGGCGCTCAAGAGACCCAGTACTTC
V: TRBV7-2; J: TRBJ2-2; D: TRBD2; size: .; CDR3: CASSLWRGGSTGELFF; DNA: TGTGCCAGCAGCTTATGGCGGGGGGGCAGCACCGGGGAGCTGTTTTTT
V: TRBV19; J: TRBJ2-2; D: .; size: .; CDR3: CASSIEGLVNTGELFF; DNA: TGTGCCAGTAGTATAGAGGGCTTGGTTAACACCGGGGAGCTGTTTTTT
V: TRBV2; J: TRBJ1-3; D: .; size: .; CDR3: CASSAGSSGNTIYF; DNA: TGTGCCAGCAGTGCAGGCTCCTCTGGAAACACCATATATTTT
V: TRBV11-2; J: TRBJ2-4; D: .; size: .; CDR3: CASSFSRNIQYF; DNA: TGTGCCAGCAGCTTTAGCCGAAACATTCAGTACTTC
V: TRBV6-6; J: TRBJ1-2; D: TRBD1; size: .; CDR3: CASRMGGTGFPEGYTF; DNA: TGTGCCAGCAGAATGGGTGGGACAGGCTTCCCGGAGGGCTACACCTTC
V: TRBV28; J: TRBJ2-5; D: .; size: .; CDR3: CASSRGMVKTQYF; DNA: TGTGCCAGCAGTCGCGGTATGGTAAAGACCCAGTACTTC
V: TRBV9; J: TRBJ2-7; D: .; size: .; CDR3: CASSVGWGHEQYF; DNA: TGTGCCAGCAGCGTAGGATGGGGGCACGAGCAGTACTTC
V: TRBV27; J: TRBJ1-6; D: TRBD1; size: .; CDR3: CASSPDRGESLHF; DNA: TGTGCCAGCAGTCCTGACAGGGGCGAGTCCCTCCACTTT